The rows below give T cell receptor beta chains drawn from one sample of a study of graft-versus-host responses after intestinal transplantation. Some clones are missing from TCRdb's copy, which holds only in-frame ones; the method was immunoSEQ multiplex PCR. The sample contains around 19,000 clones, under 50% of which appear only once. The sample consisted of alloreactive CD4+ T cells from a mixed lymphocyte reaction culture, taken before intestinal transplant. These receptors were taken from a human patient who received an intestinal transplant. The CDR3 runs from the conserved cysteine through the conserved F or W. Fields, in order: clone size, J gene, V gene, D gene, CDR3 DNA, CDR3 protein. A D gene is named only where the DNA matches it firmly. A clone size is listed for some rows: how often the clone was seen (once, few, many), or a class if it is expanded.

abundance: .; j_gene: TRBJ2-7; v_gene: TRBV18; d_gene: TRBD1; CDR3nt: TGTGCCAGCTCAAAGACAGGGTATAGGTACGAGCAGTACTTC; CDR3aa: CASSKTGYRYEQYF
abundance: .; j_gene: TRBJ2-1; v_gene: TRBV6-1; d_gene: TRBD2; CDR3nt: TGTGCCAGCAGTGAAGCGACTAGCTGGGCGCAGTTCTTC; CDR3aa: CASSEATSWAQFF
abundance: .; j_gene: TRBJ2-6; v_gene: TRBV27; d_gene: TRBD1; CDR3nt: TGTGCCAGCAGTTTTCGGGTATCCCAACAGGGGGCGGGCGGGGCCAACGTCCTGACTTTC; CDR3aa: CASSFRVSQQGAGGANVLTF
abundance: few; j_gene: TRBJ2-1; v_gene: TRBV7-2; d_gene: .; CDR3nt: TGTGCCAGCAGACACCCGGGACTCCCGGTGAATGAGCAGTTCTTC; CDR3aa: CASRHPGLPVNEQFF
abundance: .; j_gene: TRBJ2-7; v_gene: TRBV27; d_gene: .; CDR3nt: TGTGCCAGCAGTTTATCCGGGGATCCCTACGAGCAGTACTTC; CDR3aa: CASSLSGDPYEQYF
abundance: few; j_gene: TRBJ2-7; v_gene: TRBV5-1; d_gene: TRBD1; CDR3nt: TGCGCCAGCAGCCCTACCCCGACAGGGTCAGGCTACGAGCAGTACTTC; CDR3aa: CASSPTPTGSGYEQYF
abundance: few; j_gene: TRBJ2-2; v_gene: TRBV15; d_gene: TRBD1; CDR3nt: TGTGCCACCAGCAGTTGGGGGCCGGGACAGGGCTTCCCCGGGGAGCTGTTTTTT; CDR3aa: CATSSWGPGQGFPGELFF
abundance: few; j_gene: TRBJ2-7; v_gene: TRBV5-1; d_gene: .; CDR3nt: TGCGCCAGCAGCTGGACAGCCGCTGGTTCGGGTTTCGCCTACAGGCAGTACTTC; CDR3aa: CASSWTAAGSGFAYRQYF
abundance: .; j_gene: TRBJ2-1; v_gene: TRBV19; d_gene: .; CDR3nt: TGTGCCAGTAGTATCCAGAGAGGGCGTGAGCAGTTCTTC; CDR3aa: CASSIQRGREQFF
abundance: .; j_gene: TRBJ2-7; v_gene: TRBV7-9; d_gene: TRBD2; CDR3nt: TGTGCCAGCAGCTTACTAGCGGGGGGGTACGAGCAGTACTTC; CDR3aa: CASSLLAGGYEQYF
abundance: .; j_gene: TRBJ2-5; v_gene: TRBV5-4; d_gene: .; CDR3nt: TGTGCCAGCAGCCTTGGGGCAACACAAGAGACCCAGTACTTC; CDR3aa: CASSLGATQETQYF
abundance: few; j_gene: TRBJ2-1; v_gene: TRBV18; d_gene: .; CDR3nt: TGTGCCAGCTCACCGCTCCGCGGGGACTACAATGAGCAGTTCTTC; CDR3aa: CASSPLRGDYNEQFF
abundance: medium-sized; j_gene: TRBJ2-5; v_gene: TRBV7-2; d_gene: TRBD2; CDR3nt: TGTGCCAGCAGCCTCCACGTACTAGCGGGGGGGCGGGAGACCCAGTACTTC; CDR3aa: CASSLHVLAGGRETQYF
abundance: once; j_gene: TRBJ2-1; v_gene: TRBV19; d_gene: TRBD1; CDR3nt: TGTGCCAGTAGTCCCCGGACAGGGGAGGGGTGGAATGAGCAGTTCTTC; CDR3aa: CASSPRTGEGWNEQFF
abundance: .; j_gene: TRBJ1-2; v_gene: TRBV20-1; d_gene: .; CDR3nt: TGCAGTGCCGGGGGGTCCTATGGCTACACCTTC; CDR3aa: CSAGGSYGYTF
abundance: .; j_gene: TRBJ1-2; v_gene: TRBV19; d_gene: .; CDR3nt: TGTGCCAGTAGTCGCGGGGGGCGCCTGGGTAACTATGGCTACACCTTC; CDR3aa: CASSRGGRLGNYGYTF
abundance: few; j_gene: TRBJ2-3; v_gene: TRBV6-6; d_gene: .; CDR3nt: TGTGCCACCACAGGGAGGGGGGGCACAGATACGCAGTATTTT; CDR3aa: CATTGRGGTDTQYF
abundance: .; j_gene: TRBJ1-1; v_gene: TRBV6-1; d_gene: .; CDR3nt: TGTGCCACCGCCCGGCTAGGGAACACTGAAGCTTTCTTT; CDR3aa: CATARLGNTEAFF
abundance: .; j_gene: TRBJ1-2; v_gene: TRBV4-1; d_gene: TRBD1; CDR3nt: TGCGCCAGCAGCCAAGCCCGGGGACAGGGGAACCTCTATGGCTACACCTTC; CDR3aa: CASSQARGQGNLYGYTF
abundance: .; j_gene: TRBJ1-4; v_gene: TRBV6-1; d_gene: .; CDR3nt: TGTGCCAGCAGTCAGGCAAAACAGGAAAAACTGTTTTTT; CDR3aa: CASSQAKQEKLFF
abundance: .; j_gene: TRBJ2-7; v_gene: TRBV6-6; d_gene: TRBD2; CDR3nt: TGTGCCAGCAGTTACTACCTAGCGGGGGGGCTCGAGCAGTACTTC; CDR3aa: CASSYYLAGGLEQYF
abundance: .; j_gene: TRBJ1-2; v_gene: TRBV5-1; d_gene: .; CDR3nt: TGCGCCAGCAGCTTGCAGGGTAGTGGCGGCTACACCTTC; CDR3aa: CASSLQGSGGYTF